A single sample gave rise to the 32 T cell receptor beta chains below, sequenced in a study of type 1 and type 2 diabetes patients. Genomic DNA was the PCR template. Amplification of the beta chain CDR3 used 30 forward and 13 reverse multiplex primers. TCRdb reprocessed the multiplex PCR reads with MiXCR, giving one entry per CDR3 protein. This repertoire shows 250,000 to 300,000 distinct CDR3 sequences, roughly 44% found once; its top ten account for approximately 14%. Source material: peripheral blood mononuclear cells (PBMCs). Receptors were obtained from a man between 18 and 29 years old with type 2 diabetes.

The CDR3 sequence: CSAPGPTNTEAFF. The CDR3 DNA sequence: TGCAGTGCTCCGGGACCTACGAACACTGAAGCTTTCTTT. The chain is built from TRBV20-1 and TRBJ1-1; D is possibly TRBD1 (5 bases). V was shortened by 5 bases and J by 1 base, with 11 bases between the two germline ends. The CDR3 runs to 13 residues. Germline values: CDR1 DFQATT, CDR2 SNEGSKA (reference sequence).

The chain uses TRBV5-1 and TRBJ2-7; TRBD1 matches at 7 bases. The V and J ends lost 4 bases and 6 bases, in that order; junction bases with no gene match: 10. Germline values: CDR1 SGHRS, CDR2 YFSETQ. The CDR3 totals 14 residues. The CDR3 DNA is TGCGCCAGCAGCATTCAAAACCGGGACAGCGAGCAGTACTTC. Translation: CASSIQNRDSEQYF.

This clonotype was detected once. V is TRBV15 and J is TRBJ2-3, with unresolved D. CDR3 length: 11 amino acids. V was trimmed by 7 bases and J by 5 bases, leaving 7 bases between them. Germline CDR1 LNHNV, CDR2 YYDKDF (reference sequence). The CDR3 loop reads CATTGQDTQYF. CDR3 sequence (DNA): TGTGCCACCACAGGTCAAGATACGCAGTATTTT.

The chain couples TRBV2 to TRBJ1-5; possible D gene TRBD1, 6 bases. The CDR3 length is 13 residues. Deletions cut 5 bases from V and 3 bases from J, with 8 bases between. Germline assignment: CDR1 SNHLY and CDR2 FYNNEI. The CDR3 nucleotides read TGTGCCAGCAGTAGGGACAACAATCAGCCCCAGCATTTT. Translated, it gives CASSRDNNQPQHF.

This chain joins TRBV19 and TRBJ2-2; 7 bases match TRBD1. The CDR3 contains 15 residues. CDR1 and CDR2 (germline): LNHDA, SQIVND (reference sequence). V was clipped by 7 bases and J by 1 base; unmatched bases: 6. As DNA, the CDR3 is TGTGCCAGTAACTCTGGGACAGTGAACACCGGGGAGCTGTTTTTT. It yields the protein CASNSGTVNTGELFF.

This clonotype has more than one count but fewer than ten. V is TRBV19 and J is TRBJ2-7; the match to TRBD1 covers 9 bases. CDR3 length: 16 residues. V shed 3 bases, J shed 5 bases, and the junction held 11 bases outside the gene matches. Germline CDR1 is LNHDA and CDR2 is SQIVND (reference sequence). CDR3 loop: CASSMHRDRVAHEQYF. The DNA of the CDR3 is TGTGCCAGTAGTATGCATCGGGACAGGGTAGCCCACGAGCAGTACTTC.

The V gene is TRBV7-3, the J gene TRBJ2-2, with 8 bases lining up with TRBD2. Germline V gives CDR1 SGHTA, CDR2 FQGTGA. CDR3 size: 16 residues. V lost 5 bases and J lost 7; bases outside the gene matches: 12. The CDR3 nucleotides read TGTGCCAGCAGCGGATCCAGCGGGAGAGGTGGCGGGGAGCTGTTTTTT. Its protein product is CASSGSSGRGGGELFF.

This chain joins TRBV6-2 or TRBV6-3 and TRBJ1-6; possibly TRBD1 for D (6 bases). Germline V gene lookup returns CDR1 MNHEY and CDR2 SVGEGT. The length of the CDR3 is 17 residues. The V and J ends lost 7 bases and 7 bases respectively, with 23 bases between them. The CDR3 reads CASTLNRVYRGNSPLHF. Written as DNA, the CDR3 is TGTGCCAGCACTCTAAACAGGGTTTATCGGGGGAATTCACCCCTCCACTTT.

V usage is TRBV19 and J usage is TRBJ1-5; TRBD1 agrees at 8 bases. The CDR3 is made up of 15 amino acids. Germline CDR1 and CDR2: LNHDA and SQIVND (reference sequence). With V trimmed by 4 bases and J by 4 bases, 6 bases remained unmatched. For the CDR3, the DNA is TGTGCCAGTAGTACAGGACAGGGAGGTAATCAGCCCCAGCATTTT. It specifies CASSTGQGGNQPQHF. The full variable domain, its missing parts supplied by reference TRBV19 and TRBJ1-5, is DGGITQSPKYLFRKEGQNVTLSCEQNLNHDAMYWYRQDPGQGLRLIYYSQIVNDFQKGDIAEGYSVSREKKESFPLTVTSAQKNPTAFYLCASSTGQGGNQPQHFGDGTRLSIL.

This clonotype has a count of ten or more. This sequence joins TRBV19 and TRBJ2-6; the D is unclear. V was shortened by 2 bases and J by 2 bases, with 10 bases between the two germline ends. CDR1 and CDR2 from the germline V gene are LNHDA and SQIVND (reference sequence). CDR3 length: 16 amino acids. The DNA of the CDR3 is TGTGCCAGTAGTATAAACCGTGGCACTGGGGCCAACGTCCTGACTTTC. This sequence encodes CASSINRGTGANVLTF.

The genes are TRBV27 and TRBJ2-7; D is tentatively TRBD1 or TRBD2 (5 bases each). The CDR3 sequence is 16 residues long. Germline assignment: CDR1 MNHEY and CDR2 SMNVEV (reference sequence). V was pared by 0 bases and J by 3 bases, with 15 bases between. The CDR3 reads CASSLSLGDEVYEQYF. The CDR3 nucleotides are TGTGCCAGCAGTTTATCCCTGGGGGACGAAGTCTACGAGCAGTACTTC.

This clonotype appeared many times. The chain has TRBV6-6 and TRBJ2-7, with a weak D call TRBD1 (5 bases). Germline lookup yields CDR1 MNHNY and CDR2 SVGAGI (reference sequence). This CDR3 spans 13 amino acids. The germline V and J ends were trimmed by 2 bases and 4 bases, with 9 bases remaining between them. The CDR3 region has the DNA TGTGCCAGCAGTTACGACGCAGGGTACGAGCAGTACTTC. Its protein is CASSYDAGYEQYF.

This clonotype was counted many times. V gene TRBV30 combines with J gene TRBJ1-2; 7 bases fit TRBD1. The V segment lost 1 base and the J segment 3 bases; nucleotides outside the gene matches: 5. The CDR3 has 14 amino acids. Germline-derived CDR1 and CDR2 are GTSNPN and SVGIG (reference sequence). The CDR3 protein is CAWSGLDRDYGYTF. As DNA, the CDR3 is TGTGCCTGGAGTGGCCTCGACAGGGACTATGGCTACACCTTC.

This clonotype was seen a single time. This chain joins TRBV27 and TRBJ1-5; D unresolved. Deletions cut 3 bases from V and 0 bases from J, with 6 bases between. Germline V gene lookup returns CDR1 MNHEY and CDR2 SMNVEV (reference sequence). The CDR3 sequence is 14 residues long. CDR3 amino acids: CASSLGISNQPQHF. CDR3 sequence (DNA): TGTGCCAGCAGTTTGGGGATTAGCAATCAGCCCCAGCATTTT.

The genes are TRBV20-1 and TRBJ2-3; 10 bases are shared with TRBD2. The germline V gene has CDR1 DFQATT and CDR2 SNEGSKA (reference sequence). This CDR3 region has 19 residues. Trimming cost V 4 bases and J 5 bases; bases outside gene matches: 21. The CDR3 nucleotides are TGCAGTGCTAAAAGAAGGTTCCGGGGGACTAGCGCGACAAAAGATACGCAGTATTTT. It specifies CSAKRRFRGTSATKDTQYF.

This clonotype came up a few times. This chain uses TRBV6-6 with TRBJ2-3; 8 bases fit TRBD1. The germline CDR1 and CDR2 sequences are MNHNY and SVGAGI (reference sequence). Trimming removed 5 bases from V and 6 bases from J; junction bases left unmatched: 7. The CDR3 is made up of 14 amino acids. The CDR3 protein is CASSKQGVRDTQYF. The CDR3 DNA is TGTGCCAGCAGTAAACAGGGGGTGAGGGATACGCAGTATTTT.

The rearrangement uses TRBV19 and TRBJ2-7; the D gene is possibly TRBD1 (5 bases). The CDR3 is 11 residues long. V shed 5 bases and J shed 9 bases, with 11 bases lying between them. Per germline, CDR1 LNHDA and CDR2 SQIVND (reference sequence). CDR3 region: CASSSGLRQYF. The CDR3 DNA reads as TGTGCCAGTAGTTCAGGGTTGCGGCAGTACTTC. Full variable domain (outside the CDR3, taken from reference TRBV19 and TRBJ2-7): DGGITQSPKYLFRKEGQNVTLSCEQNLNHDAMYWYRQDPGQGLRLIYYSQIVNDFQKGDIAEGYSVSREKKESFPLTVTSAQKNPTAFYLCASSSGLRQYFGPGTRLTVT.

This clonotype was detected many times. For the CDR3, the DNA is TGTGCCAGCAGTCTCCGGACAGGGGGCGGAGAGACCCAGTACTTC. It encodes CASSLRTGGGETQYF. The chain carries TRBV2 and TRBJ2-5, with 11 bases that match TRBD1. CDR1 and CDR2 (germline): SNHLY, FYNNEI. This CDR3 contains 15 residues. V lost 5 bases, J lost 4 bases, and 6 bases stayed unmatched.

On this clonotype: One end of the junction varies from germline; a read error may be responsible. The V call is TRBV7-8, the J call TRBJ2-5, with D possibly TRBD2 on 6 matching bases. The CDR3 totals 15 residues. The germline gives CDR1 SGHVS, CDR2 FQNEAQ. The CDR3 DNA reads as TGCGCCAGCAGGTACACTGGCGGGAAGTTAGAGACCCAGTACTTC. Encoded protein: CASRYTGGKLETQYF. Full variable domain (remainder filled in from reference TRBV7-8 and TRBJ2-5): GAGVSQSPRYKVAKRGQDVALRCDPISGHVSLFWYQQALGQGPEFLTYFQNEAQLDKSGLPSDRFFAERPEGSVSTLKIQRTQQEDSAVYLCASRYTGGKLETQYFGPGTRLLVL.

The chain has TRBV10-3 and TRBJ1-2; D unresolved. V was clipped by 4 bases and J by 2 bases, with 14 bases between them. CDR3 length: 15 amino acids. The germline CDR1 and CDR2 sequences are ENHRY and SYGVKD. Here the CDR3 DNA reads TGTGCCATCAGTGTAGGGAAAGGAGGGAACTATGGCTACACCTTC. Encoded protein: CAISVGKGGNYGYTF.

The gene calls are TRBV4-1 and TRBJ2-3; D gene uncertain. Deletions cut 1 base from V and 3 bases from J, with 11 bases between. The germline gives CDR1 MGHRA, CDR2 YSYEKL. CDR3 size: 15 residues. CDR3 nucleotides: TGCGCCAGCAGCCAAGTTGGTTCGGAGACAGATACGCAGTATTTT. Its protein product is CASSQVGSETDTQYF.

V usage is TRBV11-2 and J usage is TRBJ1-1, with D perhaps matching TRBD1 (6 bases). V was pared by 3 bases and J by 7 bases, with 15 bases between. The CDR3 spans 14 residues. Germline-derived CDR1 and CDR2 are SGHAT and FQNNGV. This CDR3 reads CASSLGAPASEAFF. In nucleotides, the CDR3 is TGTGCCAGCAGCTTGGGGGCGCCGGCAAGTGAAGCTTTCTTT.

The V and J genes are TRBV30 and TRBJ2-7; 10 nucleotides match TRBD2. The CDR3 runs 14 residues. From germline, CDR1 is GTSNPN and CDR2 SVGIG (reference sequence). The V gene end was trimmed by 0 bases and the J gene end by 5 bases; junction bases not matched to a gene: 4. CDR3 in amino acids: CAWSVLAGTHEQYF. The CDR3 DNA reads TGTGCCTGGAGTGTACTAGCGGGAACCCACGAGCAGTACTTC. Drawing the rest from reference TRBV30 and TRBJ2-7, the complete variable domain is SQTIHQWPATLVQPVGSPLSLECTVEGTSNPNLYWYRQAAGRGLQLLFYSVGIGQISSEVPQNLSASRPQDRQFILSSKKLLLSDSGFYLCAWSVLAGTHEQYFGPGTRLTVT.

This chain joins TRBV20-1 and TRBJ1-5; no clear D gene. The CDR3 extends over 14 amino acids. The V end was cut by 5 bases, the J end by 0 bases, with 11 bases between. Germline assignment: CDR1 DFQATT and CDR2 SNEGSKA (reference sequence). This CDR3 reads CSASDFYSNQPQHF. DNA of the CDR3: TGCAGTGCTTCGGATTTCTATAGCAATCAGCCCCAGCATTTT.

The count of this clonotype is one. This chain links TRBV3-1 with TRBJ1-3; tentatively, D is TRBD1 (6 bases). The CDR3 extends over 16 amino acids. V was shortened by 1 base and J by 8 bases, with 18 bases between the two germline ends. Germline loops: CDR1 LGHDT, CDR2 YNNKEL (reference sequence). Written as DNA, the CDR3 is TGTGCCAGCAGCCAAGGGGAAGGGGGTTCTCTATACACCATATATTTT. It yields the protein CASSQGEGGSLYTIYF.

The CDR3 DNA reads TGTGCCAGCAGCCCGAGGGGCCCGACTAGCGGGGGTTTTGATACGCAGTATTTT. Residues: CASSPRGPTSGGFDTQYF. The rearrangement links TRBV11-3 to TRBJ2-3; 12 bases match TRBD2. The V gene end was trimmed by 5 bases and the J gene end by 6 bases; junction bases not matched to a gene: 15. Per germline, CDR1 SGHNT and CDR2 YENEEA. The CDR3 contains 18 residues.

This rearrangement joins TRBV28 to TRBJ1-1; no clear D gene. The CDR3 spans 12 residues. Looked up from germline, CDR1 is MDHEN and CDR2 is SYDVKM. Deletions cut 2 bases from V and 13 bases from J, with 14 bases between. The CDR3 is CASSLSAGSGFF. CDR3 DNA sequence: TGTGCCAGCAGTTTAAGCGCTGGAAGTGGTTTCTTT.

The CDR3 protein is CSVEGGREAFF. CDR3 nucleotides: TGCAGCGTTGAGGGAGGCAGGGAAGCTTTCTTT. The chain recombines TRBV29-1 with TRBJ1-1; D not certain. Looked up from germline, CDR1 is SQVTM and CDR2 is ANQGSEA. The CDR3 consists of 11 residues. V was shortened by 3 bases and J by 8 bases, with 10 bases between the two germline ends. The full variable domain, its missing parts supplied by reference TRBV29-1 and TRBJ1-1, is SAVISQKPSRDICQRGTSLTIQCQVDSQVTMMFWYRQQPGQSLTLIATANQGSEATYESGFVIDKFPISRPNLTFSTLTVSNMSPEDSSIYLCSVEGGREAFFGQGTRLTVV.

The chain is built from TRBV7-8 and TRBJ1-2; possible D gene TRBD1, 5 bases. In germline, CDR1 is SGHVS, CDR2 FQNEAQ. V dropped 3 bases and J dropped 0 bases, with 8 bases sitting between them. CDR3 length: 14 amino acids. Here the CDR3 reads CASSFDRSNYGYTF. CDR3 nucleotides: TGTGCCAGCAGCTTCGACAGATCTAACTATGGCTACACCTTC.

This clonotype turned up a few times. The gene calls are TRBV9 and TRBJ2-1; D assignment may be TRBD1 or TRBD2 (5 bases each). Germline V CDR1 and CDR2: SGDLS, YYNGEE. Trimming took off 0 bases at V and 0 bases at J, with 7 bases between the two ends. The CDR3 sequence is 15 residues long. CDR3 loop: CASSVGGASYNEQFF. In nucleotides, the CDR3 is TGTGCCAGCAGCGTAGGAGGGGCCTCCTACAATGAGCAGTTCTTC.

The genes are TRBV9 and TRBJ2-7, with D perhaps TRBD1 (5 bases). Trimming removed 4 bases at V and 3 bases at J, with 17 bases between. CDR1 SGDLS and CDR2 YYNGEE come from the germline V gene. This CDR3 region has 15 residues. Here the CDR3 DNA reads TGTGCCAGCAGCTTACTCCTAGGACACGGCTACGAGCAGTACTTC. Protein: CASSLLLGHGYEQYF.

The genes are TRBV9 and TRBJ1-6; no reliable D call. The germline V gene encodes CDR1 SGDLS and CDR2 YYNGEE. V was shortened by 2 bases and J by 4 bases, with 7 bases between the two germline ends. This CDR3 has 14 residues. The CDR3 loop is CASSVEGYNSPLHF. In DNA form, the CDR3 reads TGTGCCAGCAGCGTTGAAGGATATAATTCACCCCTCCACTTT.